One TCR beta chain is described in this entry. Its specificity is not known. Since a much larger clone is just one base distant, this may be a read error. The germline V gene has CDR1 SQVTM and CDR2 ANQGSEA. CDR3 size: 11 residues. Unique molecular identifiers were incorporated during preparation of the TCRbeta library. TCRdb analysed the PCR reads with MiXCR anew, one entry per CDR3 protein. The table records almost 500,000 distinct CDR3 sequences, over 9.5% of them present only once. This specimen comes from a study of T-cell reconstitution after alpha-beta-depleted transplantation in children. Study results and limitations: T-cell counts and diversity at one year following transplant were attributed mainly to newly produced T cells. In patients about two months after transplant, alpha-beta T cells reportedly arose from several hundred expanded graft clones.

The source is a child aged 2-15 years with inherited bone marrow failure, due to receive a stem cell transplant. The J gene is TRBJ1-3, the V gene TRBV29-1; D is unresolved. This specimen was PBMCs, taken before TCRalphabeta/CD19-depleted stem cell transplant. Written as DNA, the CDR3 is TGCAGCGTTGACGAGGGAAACACCAAATATTTT. This codes for CSVDEGNTKYF.